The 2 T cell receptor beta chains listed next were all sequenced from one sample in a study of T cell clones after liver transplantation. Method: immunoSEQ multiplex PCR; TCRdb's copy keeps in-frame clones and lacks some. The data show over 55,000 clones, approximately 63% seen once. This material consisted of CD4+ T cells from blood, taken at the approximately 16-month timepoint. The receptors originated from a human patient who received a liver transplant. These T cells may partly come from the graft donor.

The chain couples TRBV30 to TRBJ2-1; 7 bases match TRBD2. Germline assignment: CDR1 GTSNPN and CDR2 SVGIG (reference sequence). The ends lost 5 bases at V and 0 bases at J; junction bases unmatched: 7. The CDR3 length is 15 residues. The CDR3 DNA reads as TGTGCCTGGCCCCCCCTAGCGGACTCCTACAATGAGCAGTTCTTC. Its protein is CAWPPLADSYNEQFF.

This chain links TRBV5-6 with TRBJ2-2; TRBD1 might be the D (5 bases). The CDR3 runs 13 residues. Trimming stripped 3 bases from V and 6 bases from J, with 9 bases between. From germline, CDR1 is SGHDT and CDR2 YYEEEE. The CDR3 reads CASSSRVPGELFF. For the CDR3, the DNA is TGTGCCAGCAGCTCCAGGGTCCCCGGGGAGCTGTTTTTT.